This T cell receptor beta chain was identified during a study of vaccination and CD4 T cells after COVID-19. Researchers used the Oncomine TCR Beta short-read assay to sequence DNA from cultured CD4+ T cells. Genomic DNA was isolated from cultured CD4+ T cells. TCRdb recomputed calls from the PCR reads with MiXCR, one row per CDR3 protein. The repertoire holds over 7,000 distinct CDR3 sequences, with over 35% as singletons. The treatment denotes: roughly 10-day PBMC culture with coronavirus spike peptide pools or control peptides (ViraFEST assay). An unexposed donor provided the CD4+ T cells, which were collected before the COVID-19 pandemic (2011-2018). As to this clonotype: The antigen remains undetermined.

Germline-derived CDR1 and CDR2 are LNHNV and YYDKDF (reference sequence). Trimming pared 1 base from V and 2 bases from J, leaving 9 bases between. The CDR3 consists of 14 residues. The sequenced material came from CD4+ T cells from blood, cultured in vitro. This chain links TRBV15 with TRBJ2-7; no definite D call. The TCR was taken from a human donor in good health. CDR3 residues: CATSRVGTAYEQYF. CDR3 DNA: TGTGCCACCAGCAGAGTTGGAACAGCCTACGAGCAGTACTTC.